These 15 T cell receptor beta chains were sequenced from one sample in a study of T cell responses to AZD1222 COVID-19 vaccine. The table came from immunoSEQ multiplex PCR; TCRdb's copy has only in-frame clones and leaves some out. This sample carries over 150,000 clones, around 88% of them seen once, and the ten largest clones take 0.85% to 1.2%. The sequencing here drew on peripheral blood, taken 28 days after the second AZD1222 dose. Receptor source: an adult who received the AZD1222 COVID-19 vaccine.

The V gene is TRBV19, the J gene TRBJ2-7; D call uncertain. Germline values: CDR1 LNHDA, CDR2 SQIVND (reference sequence). Between the trimmed V and J ends, which lost 5 bases and 2 bases, there was a span of 7 bases. The CDR3 has 12 amino acids. The CDR3 bases are TGTGCCAGTAGTTCCGGACCCTACGAGCAGTACTTC. Translated: CASSSGPYEQYF.

The rearrangement links TRBV7-8 to TRBJ1-2, with D perhaps TRBD1 (5 bases). The length of the CDR3 is 14 residues. Germline CDR1 reads SGHVS; CDR2 reads FQNEAQ. V shed 4 bases and J shed 3 bases, with 12 bases lying between them. In DNA, the CDR3 is TGTGCCAGCAGCTCCGACAGACCCCACTATGGCTACACCTTC. As protein: CASSSDRPHYGYTF.

The CDR3 DNA is TGTGCCAGCAGGCTGGGACAGGATAATTCACCCCTCCACTTT. It codes for CASRLGQDNSPLHF. The chain combines TRBV9 with TRBJ1-6; 8 bases line up with TRBD1. V lost 5 bases and J lost 5; bases outside the gene matches: 3. Germline V gene data show CDR1 as SGDLS and CDR2 as YYNGEE. This CDR3 is built from 14 residues.

This CDR3 is CASGTGDEQYF. In DNA, the CDR3 is TGTGCCAGCGGTACCGGGGACGAGCAGTACTTC. J is TRBJ2-7 and V is TRBV19; D possibly corresponds to TRBD2 (5 bases). The CDR3 spans 11 residues. The germline V and J ends were trimmed by 9 bases and 5 bases, with 11 bases remaining between them. Germline V gene data show CDR1 as LNHDA and CDR2 as SQIVND (reference sequence).

The chain recombines TRBV4-3 with TRBJ1-2, with D maybe TRBD1 (5 bases). V lost 0 bases, J lost 5 bases, and 13 bases lay in between. Germline lookup yields CDR1 LGHNA and CDR2 YSLEER. The CDR3 consists of 15 residues. CDR3 bases: TGCGCCAGCAGCCAAGACGGGGGGGTGCTGTATGGCTACACCTTC. Amino acids: CASSQDGGVLYGYTF.

CDR3 amino acids: CASSDWTGANYGYTF. DNA for the CDR3: TGCGCCAGCAGTGACTGGACAGGAGCTAACTATGGCTACACCTTC. The V call is TRBV5-1, the J call TRBJ1-2; TRBD1 agrees at 7 bases. Germline assignment: CDR1 SGHRS and CDR2 YFSETQ. V lost 5 bases and J lost 0; bases outside the gene matches: 7. There are 15 residues in the CDR3.

This clone was detected once. V and J are TRBV10-3 and TRBJ2-7; D perhaps matches TRBD1 (5 bases). V dropped 6 bases and J dropped 3 bases, with 9 bases sitting between them. Looked up from germline, CDR1 is ENHRY and CDR2 is SYGVKD. This CDR3 contains 12 residues. CDR3 DNA sequence: TGTGCCATCAGGGTGACAGACTACGAGCAGTACTTC. Its translation is CAIRVTDYEQYF.

The chain combines TRBV10-3 with TRBJ1-1, with TRBD1 matching 8 bases. V lost 4 bases, J lost 0 bases, and 4 bases stayed unmatched. Germline V lookup: CDR1 ENHRY, CDR2 SYGVKD. This CDR3 spans 15 amino acids. The DNA of the CDR3 is TGTGCCATCAGTGGCCGGACAGGGATGAACACTGAAGCTTTCTTT. As protein: CAISGRTGMNTEAFF.

The chain links TRBV7-9 to TRBJ1-5, with a possible D match to TRBD1 (6 bases). The V and J ends lost 1 base and 7 bases respectively, with 11 bases between them. The CDR3 extends over 14 amino acids. Germline CDR1 reads SEHNR; CDR2 reads FQNEAQ (reference sequence). The CDR3 loop is CASSLGTVEQPQHF. Here the CDR3 DNA reads TGTGCCAGCAGCTTAGGGACAGTGGAACAGCCCCAGCATTTT. Filled out from reference TRBV7-9 and TRBJ1-5, the complete variable domain reads DTGVSQNPRHKITKRGQNVTFRCDPISEHNRLYWYRQTLGQGPEFLTYFQNEAQLEKSRLLSDRFSAERPKGSFSTLEIQRTEQGDSAMYLCASSLGTVEQPQHFGDGTRLSIL.

The J gene is TRBJ2-7, the V gene TRBV15; D remains ambiguous. V gave up 3 bases and J gave up 1 base, with 7 bases separating them. The CDR3 runs to 13 residues. Looked up from germline, CDR1 is LNHNV and CDR2 is YYDKDF (reference sequence). The CDR3 DNA reads as TGTGCCACCAGCAGGGCGAGTTCCTACGAGCAGTACTTC. Encoded protein: CATSRASSYEQYF.

This sequence joins TRBV19 and TRBJ1-1, with D perhaps TRBD1 (5 bases). V was cut by 7 bases and J by 0 bases, with 15 bases left in between. The germline V gene has CDR1 LNHDA and CDR2 SQIVND (reference sequence). The CDR3 runs 15 residues. CDR3 protein: CASKTWGAVNTEAFF. The CDR3, as DNA: TGTGCCAGTAAAACTTGGGGCGCGGTGAACACTGAAGCTTTCTTT.

The chain recombines TRBV4-1 with TRBJ1-4, with 7 bases identical to TRBD1. The V gene's germline CDR1 is MGHRA and CDR2 YSYEKL. Trimming removed 3 bases from V and 7 bases from J; junction bases left unmatched: 8. There are 15 residues in the CDR3. The CDR3 DNA reads as TGCGCCAGCAGCCAGTCGACAGGGAGGTTTGAAAAACTGTTTTTT. It encodes CASSQSTGRFEKLFF.

On this clone: The same CDR3 arises from other DNA sequences in this sample as well. The chain uses TRBV5-1 and TRBJ1-1; 9 bases are a match to TRBD1. V dropped 4 bases and J dropped 1; count of bases not matched to a gene: 2. The germline V gene has CDR1 SGHRS and CDR2 YFSETQ. This CDR3 has 14 residues. This chain's CDR3 is CASSTGQGNTEAFF. CDR3 DNA sequence: TGCGCCAGCAGCACGGGACAGGGGAACACTGAAGCTTTCTTT.

This chain connects TRBV6-5 to TRBJ2-2; 9 bases are a match to TRBD2. Losses at the gene ends were 2 bases for V and 5 bases for J; bases not matched to a gene: 3. This CDR3 is built from 15 residues. CDR1 and CDR2 (germline): MNHEY, SVGAGI. CDR3 protein: CASSYGLAPTGELFF. In DNA form, the CDR3 reads TGTGCCAGCAGTTACGGACTAGCGCCAACCGGGGAGCTGTTTTTT.

Here the CDR3 DNA reads TGTGCCAGCAGCCGCGGGACAGGCGAGCAGTTCTTC. Its protein product is CASSRGTGEQFF. The rearrangement joins TRBV11-2 to TRBJ2-1, with 8 bases identical to TRBD1. Per germline, CDR1 SGHAT and CDR2 FQNNGV. This CDR3 is built from 12 residues. The J segment lost 10 bases and the V segment lost 5 bases, leaving 4 bases of the junction unmatched.